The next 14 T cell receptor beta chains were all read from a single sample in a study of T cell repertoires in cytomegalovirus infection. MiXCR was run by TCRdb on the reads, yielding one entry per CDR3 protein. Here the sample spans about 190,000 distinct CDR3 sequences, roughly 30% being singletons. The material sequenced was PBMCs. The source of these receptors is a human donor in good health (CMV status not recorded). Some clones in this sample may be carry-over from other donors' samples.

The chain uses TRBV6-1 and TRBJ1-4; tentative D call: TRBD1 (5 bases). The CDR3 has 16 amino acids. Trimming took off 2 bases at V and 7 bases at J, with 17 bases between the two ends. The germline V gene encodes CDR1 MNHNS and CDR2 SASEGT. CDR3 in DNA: TGTGCCAGCAGTGAATCGTCGACAGTTCTAGCTGAAAAACTGTTTTTT. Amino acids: CASSESSTVLAEKLFF.

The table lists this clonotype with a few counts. CDR3 nucleotide sequence: TGTGCCAGCAGCCACAGGGGGCGAAACTCCTACGAGCAGTACTTC. This gives the protein CASSHRGRNSYEQYF. V and J are TRBV6-2 or TRBV6-3 and TRBJ2-7; 9 nucleotides agree with TRBD1. This CDR3 has 15 amino acids. V lost 6 bases, J lost 0 bases, and 6 bases stayed unmatched. CDR1 and CDR2 from the germline V gene are MNHEY and SVGEGT.

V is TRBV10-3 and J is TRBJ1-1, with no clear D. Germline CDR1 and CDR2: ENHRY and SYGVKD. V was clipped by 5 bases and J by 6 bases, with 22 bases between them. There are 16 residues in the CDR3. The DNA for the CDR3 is TGTGCCATCAGTCCCGGAACGGCGGTCGGTAAGGCTGAAGCTTTCTTT. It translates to CAISPGTAVGKAEAFF.

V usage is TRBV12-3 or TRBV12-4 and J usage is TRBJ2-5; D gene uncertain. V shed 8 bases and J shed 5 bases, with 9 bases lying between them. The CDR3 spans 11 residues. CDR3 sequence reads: CASGNLETQYF. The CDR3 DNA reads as TGTGCCAGCGGCAACTTGGAGACCCAGTACTTC.

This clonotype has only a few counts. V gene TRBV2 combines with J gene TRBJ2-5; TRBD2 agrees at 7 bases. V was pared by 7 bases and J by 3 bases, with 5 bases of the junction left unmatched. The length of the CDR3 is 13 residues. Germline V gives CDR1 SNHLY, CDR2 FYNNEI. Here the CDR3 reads CASTKGREETQYF. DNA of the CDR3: TGTGCCAGCACTAAAGGGAGGGAAGAGACCCAGTACTTC.

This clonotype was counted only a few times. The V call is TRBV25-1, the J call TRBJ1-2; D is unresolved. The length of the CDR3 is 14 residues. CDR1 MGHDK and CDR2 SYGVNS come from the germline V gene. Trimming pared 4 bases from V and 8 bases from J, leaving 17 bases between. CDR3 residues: CASSGVGVSLGYTF. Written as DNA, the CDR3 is TGTGCCAGCAGTGGCGTGGGAGTTTCACTAGGCTACACCTTC.

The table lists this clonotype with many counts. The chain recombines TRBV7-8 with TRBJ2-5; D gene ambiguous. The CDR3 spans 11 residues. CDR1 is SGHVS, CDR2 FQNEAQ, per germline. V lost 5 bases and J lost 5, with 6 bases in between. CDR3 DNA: TGTGCCAGCAGCCCAGACGAGACCCAGTACTTC. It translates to CASSPDETQYF.

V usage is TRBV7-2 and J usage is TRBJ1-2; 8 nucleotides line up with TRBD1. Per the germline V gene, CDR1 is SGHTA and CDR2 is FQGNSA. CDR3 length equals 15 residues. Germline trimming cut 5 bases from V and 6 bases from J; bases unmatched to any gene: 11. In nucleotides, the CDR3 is TGTGCCAGCAGCCACCCTGGCAGGACAGGGAATGGCTACACCTTC. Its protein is CASSHPGRTGNGYTF. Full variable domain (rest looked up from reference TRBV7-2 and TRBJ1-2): GAGVSQSPSNKVTEKGKDVELRCDPISGHTALYWYRQSLGQGLEFLIYFQGNSAPDKSGLPSDRFSAERTGGSVSTLTIQRTQQEDSAVYLCASSHPGRTGNGYTFGSGTRLTVV.

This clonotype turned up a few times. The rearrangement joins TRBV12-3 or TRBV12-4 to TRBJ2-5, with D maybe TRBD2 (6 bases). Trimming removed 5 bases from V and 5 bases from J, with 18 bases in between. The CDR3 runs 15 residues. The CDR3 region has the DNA TGTGCCAGCAGTCCGGGGGACTCGTCCGGGGAGACCCAGTACTTC. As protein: CASSPGDSSGETQYF.

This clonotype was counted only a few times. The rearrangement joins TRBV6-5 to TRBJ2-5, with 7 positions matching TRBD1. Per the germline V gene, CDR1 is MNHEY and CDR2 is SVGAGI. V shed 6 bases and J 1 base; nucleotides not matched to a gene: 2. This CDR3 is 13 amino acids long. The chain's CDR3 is CASRGTAQETQYF. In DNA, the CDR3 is TGTGCCAGCAGAGGGACAGCCCAAGAGACCCAGTACTTC.

Written as DNA, the CDR3 is TGTGCCAGCAGTTTACTAGCGGGGGGGCACAATGAGCAGTTCTTC. It specifies CASSLLAGGHNEQFF. The chain links TRBV5-6 to TRBJ2-1; 13 bases agree with TRBD2. Germline loops: CDR1 SGHDT, CDR2 YYEEEE. The CDR3 contains 15 residues. V lost 5 bases, J lost 5 bases, and 4 bases stayed unmatched.

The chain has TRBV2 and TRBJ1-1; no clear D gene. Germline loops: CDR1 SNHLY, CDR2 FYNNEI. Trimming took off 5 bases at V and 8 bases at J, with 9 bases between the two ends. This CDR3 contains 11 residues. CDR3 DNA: TGTGCCAGCAGTTCATCGTTCGAAGCTTTCTTT. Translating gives CASSSSFEAFF.

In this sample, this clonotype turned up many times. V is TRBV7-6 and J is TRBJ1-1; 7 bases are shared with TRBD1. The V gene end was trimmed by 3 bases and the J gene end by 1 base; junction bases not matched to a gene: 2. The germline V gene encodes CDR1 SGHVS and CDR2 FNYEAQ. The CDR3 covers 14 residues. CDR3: CASSFGQANTEAFF. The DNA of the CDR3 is TGTGCCAGCAGCTTCGGACAGGCGAACACTGAAGCTTTCTTT. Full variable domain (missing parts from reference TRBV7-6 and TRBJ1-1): GAGVSQSPRYKVTKRGQDVALRCDPISGHVSLYWYRQALGQGPEFLTYFNYEAQQDKSGLPNDRFSAERPEGSISTLTIQRTEQRDSAMYRCASSFGQANTEAFFGQGTRLTVV.

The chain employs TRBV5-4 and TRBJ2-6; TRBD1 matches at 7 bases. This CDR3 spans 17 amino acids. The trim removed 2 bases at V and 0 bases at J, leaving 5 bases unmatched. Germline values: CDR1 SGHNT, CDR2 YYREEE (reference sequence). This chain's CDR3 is CASSFGQEVSGANVLTF. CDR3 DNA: TGTGCCAGCAGCTTCGGACAGGAGGTCTCTGGGGCCAACGTCCTGACTTTC.